A selection of T cell receptor beta chains follows, all from one sample in a study of T cell changes during pregnancy in multiple sclerosis. The assay was immunoSEQ multiplex PCR, and TCRdb's table has in-frame clones only and misses some. This repertoire shows around 68,000 clones, 90% to 95% found once; its top ten account for approximately 2%. Source: peripheral blood, taken in the third trimester of pregnancy. These receptors came from a female donor in good health, enrolled as a control in a pregnancy study. Each CDR3 is given with its conserved first and last residue. D genes are given only for firm matches. Clone size appears in some rows only: once, few, many, or a class for an expanded clone.

.	TRBJ2-1	TRBV19	TRBD2	CASSGFASGRDNEQFF	TGTGCCAGTAGTGGTTTCGCTAGCGGGAGGGACAATGAGCAGTTCTTC
.	TRBJ2-7	TRBV11-2	TRBD2	CASSLRAGGPGEQYF	TGTGCCAGCAGCCTTAGGGCGGGGGGGCCTGGCGAGCAGTACTTC
.	TRBJ2-2	TRBV5-1	.	CASSSLNTGELFF	TGCGCCAGCAGCTCTCTGAACACCGGGGAGCTGTTTTTT
.	TRBJ1-6	TRBV5-1	TRBD1	CASSSAGTVNSPLHF	TGCGCCAGCAGCTCTGCCGGGACAGTGAATTCACCCCTCCACTTT
.	TRBJ2-7	TRBV20-1	.	CSATYENEQYF	TGCAGTGCTACGTATGAGAACGAGCAGTACTTC
.	TRBJ2-7	TRBV27	.	CASSPPGSYSYEQYF	TGTGCCAGCAGTCCCCCCGGGAGCTACTCCTACGAGCAGTACTTC
.	TRBJ1-3	TRBV5-1	TRBD1	CASSPTGTGSGNTIYF	TGCGCCAGCAGCCCTACCGGGACAGGGAGCGGAAACACCATATATTTT
.	TRBJ1-6	TRBV15	.	CATSIHREGSPLHF	TGTGCCACCAGCATCCACAGGGAGGGTTCACCCCTCCACTTT
.	TRBJ1-2	TRBV5-1	.	CASSLEGREGTYGYTF	TGCGCCAGCAGCTTGGAGGGCAGAGAGGGCACCTATGGCTACACCTTC
once	TRBJ2-7	TRBV19	.	CASSMGLGEQYF	TGTGCCAGTAGTATGGGACTCGGCGAGCAGTACTTC
few	TRBJ2-1	TRBV6-4	TRBD2	CASSDSGLATEQFF	TGTGCCAGCAGTGACTCGGGACTAGCGACTGAGCAGTTCTTC
.	TRBJ2-1	TRBV27	.	CASGLALNEQFF	TGTGCCAGCGGGCTAGCGTTGAATGAGCAGTTCTTC
once	TRBJ2-1	TRBV11-3	TRBD2	CASSSPRPGTSGGYNEQFF	TGTGCCAGCAGTTCCCCGCGGCCAGGGACTAGCGGGGGGTACAATGAGCAGTTCTTC
.	TRBJ1-1	TRBV6-1	.	CASSVRGYTEAFF	TGTGCCAGCAGTGTAAGGGGATACACTGAAGCTTTCTTT
.	TRBJ1-2	TRBV23-1	.	CASSQFPGVRNYGYTF	TGCGCCAGCAGTCAATTTCCGGGGGTAAGAAACTATGGCTACACCTTC
.	TRBJ2-3	TRBV5-1	.	CASSLWAGSSTDTQYF	TGCGCCAGCAGCTTGTGGGCGGGCTCTAGCACAGATACGCAGTATTTT
few	TRBJ2-1	TRBV9	.	CASSVSADWSYNEQFF	TGTGCCAGCAGCGTAAGCGCGGATTGGAGCTACAATGAGCAGTTCTTC
.	TRBJ1-6	TRBV9	.	CASSLVGGGDSPLHF	TGTGCCAGCAGCCTAGTTGGGGGAGGAGATTCACCCCTCCACTTT
.	TRBJ2-1	TRBV10-3	TRBD1	CAISSWGQDNEQFF	TGTGCCATCAGTTCATGGGGACAGGACAATGAGCAGTTCTTC
few	TRBJ2-7	TRBV7-9	.	CASSQDFYEQYF	TGTGCCAGCAGCCAAGACTTCTACGAGCAGTACTTC
.	TRBJ2-1	TRBV5-6	.	CASSRRAGTYNEQFF	TGTGCCAGCAGCCGGCGGGCTGGCACCTACAATGAGCAGTTCTTC
.	TRBJ1-1	TRBV10-3	TRBD1	CAISESNRDRDTEAFF	TGTGCCATCAGTGAGTCAAACCGGGACAGGGACACTGAAGCTTTCTTT
.	TRBJ2-1	TRBV2	.	CASSHYGQSNFWQFF	TGTGCCAGCAGTCATTATGGACAGTCTAATTTCTGGCAGTTCTTC
.	TRBJ2-5	TRBV7-9	.	CASSPRTARPQETQYF	TGTGCCAGCAGCCCCAGGACAGCGCGACCACAAGAGACCCAGTACTTC
.	TRBJ2-1	TRBV27	TRBD2	CASTERGGSYNEQFF	TGTGCCAGCACCGAGCGGGGGGGCTCCTACAATGAGCAGTTCTTC
.	TRBJ1-6	TRBV19	.	CASSIRDTNSPLHF	TGTGCCAGTAGTATCCGGGACACTAATTCACCCCTCCACTTT
few	TRBJ1-3	TRBV6-1	.	CASSEATGSGNTIYF	TGTGCCAGCAGTGAAGCTACAGGCTCTGGAAACACCATATATTTT
.	TRBJ2-7	TRBV19	.	CASSRQASYEQYF	TGTGCCAGTAGTAGGCAGGCGTCCTACGAGCAGTACTTC
.	TRBJ2-5	TRBV20-1	.	CSAPARETQYF	TGCAGTGCCCCAGCGCGGGAGACCCAGTACTTC
.	TRBJ2-7	TRBV9	TRBD2	CASSVGLAGDTYEQYF	TGTGCCAGCAGCGTAGGACTAGCGGGGGATACTTACGAGCAGTACTTC
.	TRBJ2-3	TRBV6-1	.	CASSISYTQYF	TGTGCCAGCAGTATATCGTATACGCAGTATTTT
.	TRBJ2-7	TRBV27	TRBD1	CASSYSQGVNTEQYF	TGTGCCAGCAGTTATTCACAGGGGGTAAATACAGAGCAGTACTTC
.	TRBJ1-2	TRBV5-4	.	CASSLDWERGYTF	TGTGCCAGCAGCTTGGATTGGGAGCGTGGCTACACCTTC
.	TRBJ2-6	TRBV28	TRBD1	CASSPTGPGANVLTF	TGTGCCAGCAGTCCGACAGGGCCTGGGGCCAACGTCCTGACTTTC
.	TRBJ2-1	TRBV28	TRBD2	CASSSPIAGTYNEQFF	TGTGCCAGCAGCTCACCAATAGCGGGAACCTACAATGAGCAGTTCTTC
few	TRBJ2-1	TRBV6-4	TRBD2	CASSDSSGSYNEQFF	TGTGCCAGCAGTGACTCTAGCGGGTCCTACAATGAGCAGTTCTTC
.	TRBJ2-7	TRBV6-6	TRBD2	CASSHPSGGVSYEQYF	TGTGCCAGCAGTCACCCTAGCGGGGGGGTTTCCTACGAGCAGTACTTC
.	TRBJ2-1	TRBV4-1	TRBD2	CASSQGLAGSSYNEQFF	TGCGCCAGCAGCCAAGGTTTAGCGGGAAGCTCCTACAATGAGCAGTTCTTC
once	TRBJ1-2	TRBV25-1	.	CASSENEGYTF	TGTGCCAGCAGTGAAAATGAGGGCTACACCTTC
.	TRBJ1-1	TRBV4-1	.	CASSQSILSNTEAFF	TGCGCCAGCAGCCAAAGTATACTATCGAACACTGAAGCTTTCTTT
.	TRBJ2-7	TRBV7-9	.	CAGGTRSYEQYF	TGTGCCGGGGGGACCCGATCGTACGAGCAGTACTTC
.	TRBJ2-3	TRBV5-1	.	CASSLGATDTQYF	TGCGCCAGCAGCCTAGGGGCGACAGATACGCAGTATTTT